This T cell receptor (beta chain) was captured in a study of blood T cell repertoires in COVID-19. Study-level background: Sources were T cells, B-cell-depleted T cells, or PBMCs; the material itself was cDNA or gDNA.

This CDR3 is 15 amino acids long. The V end was cut by 1 base, the J end by 5 bases, with 14 bases between. The germline V gene has CDR1 LGHDT and CDR2 YNNKEL (reference sequence). This table comes from immunoSEQ multiplex PCR, and its TCRdb copy is limited to in-frame clones, with some not included. The table shows roughly 250,000 clones, with over 75% occurring only once. Cohort 3 recovered donors had two negative PCRs, clearance, or symptom resolution. Material for sequencing was PBMCs or T cells enriched from blood (not recorded which). This sequence joins TRBV3-1 (or the pseudogene TRBV3-2) and TRBJ2-5, with a possible D match to TRBD2 (6 bases). This receptor was obtained from a woman aged 45-65 years who had recovered from COVID-19. The CDR3 nucleotides read TGTGCCAGCAGCCAAGGTCGGGCGGGGTCGGAGACCCAGTACTTC. This codes for CASSQGRAGSETQYF.